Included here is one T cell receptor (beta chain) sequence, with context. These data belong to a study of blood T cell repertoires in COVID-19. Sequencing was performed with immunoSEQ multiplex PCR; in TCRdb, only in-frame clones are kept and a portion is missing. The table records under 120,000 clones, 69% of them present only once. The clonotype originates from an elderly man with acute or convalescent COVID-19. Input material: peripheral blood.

CDR3 sequence reads: CASSQSGRYTGELFF. The DNA of the CDR3 is TGTGCCAGCAGCCAGAGCGGGAGGTACACCGGGGAGCTGTTTTTT. This sequence joins TRBV11-1 and TRBJ2-2; 9 nucleotides match TRBD2. V shed 5 bases, J shed 3 bases, and the junction held 4 bases outside the gene matches. The CDR3 sequence is 15 residues long. Germline V gene lookup returns CDR1 SGHAT and CDR2 FQDESV (reference sequence).